This T cell receptor beta chain comes out of a study of identical twins. Trimming removed 5 bases from V and 7 bases from J, with 15 bases in between. CDR1 and CDR2 (germline): SEHNR, FQNEAQ (reference sequence). This CDR3 has 14 amino acids. Note on this clonotype: The target antigen is unknown.

General study findings and limits: Where out-of-frame alpha sequences were twin-shared, they showed excess low generation probability. Insertion counts were lower in abundant cord blood beta clonotypes, a trend that memory repertoires did not show.

TCRdb fed the 5' RACE reads into MiXCR, producing one record per CDR3 protein. The table shows about 660,000 distinct CDR3 sequences, with about 9.4% occurring only once. Separately, the same data were catalogued under a study of yellow fever vaccine responses in identical twins. That source notes: Twins' vaccine T cell response reportedly gave the appearance of partial convergence and partial personalization.

Specimen: PBMCs. The chain employs TRBV7-9 and TRBJ2-1; either TRBD1 or TRBD2 may supply D (5 bases each). The sequence was obtained from a woman aged 18 to 35 in good health. CDR3 residues: CASSVTRGENEQFF. The CDR3 DNA sequence: TGTGCCAGCAGCGTCACGAGGGGAGAGAATGAGCAGTTCTTC.